The 13 T cell receptor beta chains reported below all come from one sample, sequenced in a study of memory CD4+ T cells and cytomegalovirus serostatus. The sort gate was single viable CD3+CD4+CD8-CD45RO+ cells for memory CD4+ T cells. Method: immunoSEQ multiplex PCR; TCRdb's copy keeps in-frame clones and lacks some. The repertoire holds under 80,000 clones, with 82% as singletons. Sequenced sample: memory CD4+ T cells from blood. All receptors derive from an adult in good health and CMV-seronegative.

This clone was seen a single time. The rearrangement joins TRBV5-5 to TRBJ2-2, with D perhaps assigned TRBD1 or TRBD2 (5 bases each). This CDR3 has 16 amino acids. Germline values: CDR1 SGHKS, CDR2 YYEKEE (reference sequence). V was pared by 5 bases and J by 4 bases, with 18 bases between. DNA of the CDR3: TGTGCCAGCAGGCCCAGGGACGGATCCACCACCGGGGAGCTGTTTTTT. It is translated as CASRPRDGSTTGELFF.

This chain links TRBV5-6 with TRBJ2-5; possible D gene TRBD2, 5 bases. The CDR3 covers 12 residues. CDR1 and CDR2 from the germline V gene are SGHDT and YYEEEE. Deletions cut 3 bases from V and 5 bases from J, with 8 bases between. DNA of the CDR3: TGTGCCAGCAGCTCACCGGGGGAGACCCAGTACTTC. Its translation is CASSSPGETQYF. Based on the CDR3 plus reference TRBV5-6 and TRBJ2-5, the full variable domain is DAGVTQSPTHLIKTRGQQVTLRCSPKSGHDTVSWYQQALGQGPQFIFQYYEEEERQRGNFPDRFSGHQFPNYSSELNVNALLLGDSALYLCASSSPGETQYFGPGTRLLVL.

This clone occurred once. The rearrangement links TRBV19 to TRBJ2-3; 12 nucleotides align to TRBD2. This CDR3 has 16 amino acids. With 6 bases clipped from V and 3 bases from J, the junction kept 7 bases outside the gene matches. CDR1 and CDR2 from the germline V gene are LNHDA and SQIVND (reference sequence). Here the CDR3 reads CASSPTGLAGTDTQYF. The CDR3, as DNA: TGTGCCAGTAGCCCTACCGGACTAGCGGGAACAGATACGCAGTATTTT.

The chain has TRBV28 and TRBJ1-5; 7 positions match TRBD1. J lost 3 bases, V lost 5 bases, and 16 bases had no gene match. Germline values: CDR1 MDHEN, CDR2 SYDVKM. The CDR3 contains 18 residues. CDR3 sequence (DNA): TGTGCCAGCAGTCCCGTAGACGGTAGGGGGCAGAACAATCAGCCCCAGCATTTT. Translated, it gives CASSPVDGRGQNNQPQHF.

The V gene is TRBV27, the J gene TRBJ1-1, with 7 bases aligning to TRBD1. The CDR3 consists of 15 residues. In germline, CDR1 is MNHEY, CDR2 SMNVEV (reference sequence). The J segment lost 1 base and the V segment lost 4 bases, leaving 6 bases of the junction unmatched. This CDR3 is CASSSPDRWNTEAFF. The CDR3 DNA reads as TGTGCCAGCAGTTCTCCGGACAGGTGGAACACTGAAGCTTTCTTT.

This chain joins TRBV7-9 and TRBJ1-1, with TRBD1 identical over 8 bases. The CDR3 has 15 residues. Trimming took 2 bases from V and 4 from J; bases not matched to a gene: 6. Germline CDR1 is SEHNR and CDR2 is FQNEAQ (reference sequence). This CDR3 reads CASSLKDRDGTEAFF. Written as DNA, the CDR3 is TGTGCCAGCAGCTTAAAGGACAGGGACGGCACTGAAGCTTTCTTT.

There are a few counts of this clone. The chain couples TRBV7-6 to TRBJ1-1; a possible D gene is TRBD1 (6 bases). In germline, CDR1 is SGHVS, CDR2 FNYEAQ. This CDR3 has 14 residues. Trimming took off 5 bases at V and 6 bases at J, with 16 bases between the two ends. This chain's CDR3 is CASSRRGDLAEAFF. The CDR3 region has the DNA TGTGCCAGCAGCCGCAGGGGCGATTTGGCTGAAGCTTTCTTT.

V gene TRBV6-1 combines with J gene TRBJ2-7, with no clear D. The CDR3 length is 12 residues. Germline V CDR1 and CDR2: MNHNS, SASEGT. V lost 10 bases, J lost 0 bases, and 10 bases lay in between. CDR3 coding DNA: TGTGCCACGAGGACGAACTCCTACGAGCAGTACTTC. It codes for CATRTNSYEQYF.

The CDR3 DNA reads TGTGCCAGTAGTACTTGGACAGGGAATTACGGCAATCAGCCCCAGCATTTT. Encoded protein: CASSTWTGNYGNQPQHF. This chain links TRBV19 with TRBJ1-5; 8 nucleotides align to TRBD1. This CDR3 spans 17 amino acids. The V segment lost 4 bases and the J segment 2 bases; nucleotides outside the gene matches: 10. Germline CDR1 LNHDA, CDR2 SQIVND (reference sequence).

The chain is built from TRBV5-1 and TRBJ2-3; D possibly corresponds to TRBD2 (5 bases). This CDR3 spans 14 amino acids. CDR1 and CDR2 from the germline V gene are SGHRS and YFSETQ. With 0 bases removed from V and 2 bases from J, the gap between germline ends came to 7 bases. The CDR3 DNA follows: TGCGCCAGCAGCTTGGAGACTAACACAGATACGCAGTATTTT. It is translated as CASSLETNTDTQYF.

The count of this clone is one. The chain combines TRBV25-1 with TRBJ1-2, with D maybe TRBD1 (5 bases). CDR1 and CDR2 (germline): MGHDK, SYGVNS. This CDR3 is built from 14 residues. V was clipped by 4 bases and J by 4 bases, with 13 bases between them. The CDR3 sequence is CASSVGGSGYGYTF. The CDR3 DNA follows: TGTGCCAGCAGTGTGGGGGGATCAGGCTATGGCTACACCTTC.

The rearrangement joins TRBV5-1 to TRBJ1-2; no definite D call. Germline CDR1 SGHRS, CDR2 YFSETQ. This CDR3 has 14 residues. Trimming left V 6 bases short and J 8 bases short, with 20 bases between. This chain's CDR3 is CASTTGNKDRGYTF. The CDR3 DNA is TGCGCCAGCACCACCGGTAACAAGGATCGCGGCTACACCTTC.

The gene calls are TRBV10-3 and TRBJ1-1; D is perhaps TRBD1 (5 bases). This CDR3 contains 13 residues. From germline, CDR1 is ENHRY and CDR2 SYGVKD. Trimming took off 8 bases at V and 3 bases at J, with 13 bases between the two ends. CDR3 region: CAIEKGQDTEAFF. The CDR3 nucleotides are TGTGCCATCGAGAAGGGGCAGGACACTGAAGCTTTCTTT.